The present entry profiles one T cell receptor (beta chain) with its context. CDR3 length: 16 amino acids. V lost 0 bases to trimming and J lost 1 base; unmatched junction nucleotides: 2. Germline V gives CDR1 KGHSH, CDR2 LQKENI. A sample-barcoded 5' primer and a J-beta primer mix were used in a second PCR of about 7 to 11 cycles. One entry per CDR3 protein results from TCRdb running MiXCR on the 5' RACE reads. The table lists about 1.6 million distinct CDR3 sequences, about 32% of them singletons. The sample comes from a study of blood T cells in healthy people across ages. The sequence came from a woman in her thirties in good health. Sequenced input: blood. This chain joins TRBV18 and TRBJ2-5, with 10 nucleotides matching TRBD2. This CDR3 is CASSPPGLAIQETQYF. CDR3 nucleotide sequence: TGTGCCAGCTCACCACCGGGACTAGCGATCCAAGAGACCCAGTACTTC.